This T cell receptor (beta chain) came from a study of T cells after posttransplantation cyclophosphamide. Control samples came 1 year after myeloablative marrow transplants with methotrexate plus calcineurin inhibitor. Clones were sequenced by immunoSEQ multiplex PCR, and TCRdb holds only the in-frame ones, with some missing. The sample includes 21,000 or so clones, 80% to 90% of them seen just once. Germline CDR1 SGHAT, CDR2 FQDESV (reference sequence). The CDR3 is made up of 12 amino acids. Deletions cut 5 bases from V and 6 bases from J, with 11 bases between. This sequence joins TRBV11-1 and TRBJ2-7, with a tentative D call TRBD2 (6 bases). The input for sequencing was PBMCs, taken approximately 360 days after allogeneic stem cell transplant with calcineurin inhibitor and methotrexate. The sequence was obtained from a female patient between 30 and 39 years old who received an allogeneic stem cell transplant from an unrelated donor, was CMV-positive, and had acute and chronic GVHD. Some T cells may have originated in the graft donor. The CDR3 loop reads CASSLGGVEQYF. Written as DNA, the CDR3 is TGTGCCAGCAGCCTCGGAGGGGTCGAGCAGTACTTC.